Presented here are 30 T cell receptor beta chains from one specimen sequenced in a study of a mutant IDH1 vaccine in newly diagnosed glioma. Sequencing was performed with immunoSEQ multiplex PCR; in TCRdb, only in-frame clones are kept and a portion is missing. This table has 88,000 or so clones, approximately 85% appearing once. These TCRs are of unknown antigen specificity. Time point reported: week 23, last vaccination. Each dose of the vaccine consisted of 300 ug of mutant IDH1 20-mer peptide, with topical imiquimod. Material: PBMCs, obtained from a glioma patient whose treatment included an IDH1 peptide vaccine. These receptors all come from a man aged 30-40 years with glioma. Some clones in this sample may be carry-over from other donors' samples.

This clone appeared a single time. The genes are TRBV9 and TRBJ1-1, with unresolved D. CDR1 is SGDLS, CDR2 YYNGEE, per germline. The V gene lost 5 bases and the J gene lost 1 base, with 9 bases spanning the gap. The CDR3 loop spans 13 amino acids. CDR3 in amino acids: CASRGSSNTEAFF. The CDR3 DNA follows: TGTGCCAGCAGGGGAAGCTCGAACACTGAAGCTTTCTTT.

The genes are TRBV27 and TRBJ2-5, with a tentative D call TRBD2 (5 bases). The CDR3 is made up of 13 amino acids. V lost 5 bases and J lost 3, with 10 bases in between. The V gene's germline CDR1 is MNHEY and CDR2 SMNVEV (reference sequence). DNA of the CDR3: TGTGCCAGCAGTCCTAGACTAAAAGAGACCCAGTACTTC. This translates into CASSPRLKETQYF.

V gene TRBV5-1 combines with J gene TRBJ2-7, with TRBD2 matching 8 bases. CDR1 and CDR2 from the germline V gene are SGHRS and YFSETQ. Unmatched junction bases numbered 9, after V lost 2 bases and J lost 5 bases. The CDR3 is 15 residues long. The CDR3 DNA is TGCGCCAGCAGCTTAGTGATTAGCGGGATACACGAGCAGTACTTC. Residues: CASSLVISGIHEQYF.

The chain links TRBV6-1 to TRBJ2-2, with 7 bases that match TRBD1. Germline V gives CDR1 MNHNS, CDR2 SASEGT. V lost 4 bases, J lost 5 bases, and 4 bases stayed unmatched. This CDR3 comprises 14 residues. CDR3 sequence reads: CASSGQGSTGELFF. The CDR3 nucleotides read TGTGCCAGCAGTGGACAGGGATCGACCGGGGAGCTGTTTTTT.

This clone came up a few times. The rearrangement uses TRBV9 and TRBJ1-4; D is unresolved. The V end lost 3 bases, the J end lost 9 bases, and 12 bases lay between the germline ends. CDR1 and CDR2 from the germline V gene are SGDLS and YYNGEE. The CDR3 is 13 amino acids. The CDR3 spells CASSAEGTKKLFF. The CDR3 DNA follows: TGTGCCAGCAGCGCGGAGGGTACGAAAAAACTGTTTTTT.

This chain joins TRBV13 and TRBJ1-1, with D tentatively TRBD1 (6 bases). V was shortened by 2 bases and J by 3 bases, with 10 bases between the two germline ends. The CDR3 sequence is 14 residues long. The V gene's germline CDR1 is PRHDT and CDR2 FYEKMQ (reference sequence). The CDR3 nucleotides read TGTGCCAGCAGCTTAAGGGGGTACGACACTGAAGCTTTCTTT. This codes for CASSLRGYDTEAFF.

The gene calls are TRBV7-9 and TRBJ2-7; TRBD1 matches 8 bases. Trimming removed 5 bases from V and 3 bases from J; junction bases left unmatched: 9. The germline V gene has CDR1 SEHNR and CDR2 FQNEAQ (reference sequence). This CDR3 has 15 residues. The CDR3 loop is CASSPAGDRGYEQYF. CDR3 DNA sequence: TGTGCCAGCAGCCCAGCGGGCGACAGGGGCTACGAGCAGTACTTC.

This chain joins TRBV5-1 and TRBJ1-1; D might be TRBD1 (5 bases). Trimming removed 6 bases at V and 5 bases at J, with 8 bases between. Germline V CDR1 and CDR2: SGHRS, YFSETQ. The CDR3 contains 11 residues. The chain's CDR3 is CASKKGTEAFF. The CDR3 bases are TGCGCCAGCAAGAAGGGGACTGAAGCTTTCTTT.

The genes are TRBV9 and TRBJ2-2, with no clear D. The CDR3 contains 12 residues. Trimming took 4 bases from V and 6 from J, leaving 7 bases between them. The V gene's germline CDR1 is SGDLS and CDR2 YYNGEE. DNA for the CDR3: TGTGCCAGCAGCACCTCCTCCGGGGAGCTGTTTTTT. Translated: CASSTSSGELFF.

The chain carries TRBV11-2 and TRBJ2-7, with D perhaps TRBD2 (6 bases). In germline, CDR1 is SGHAT, CDR2 FQNNGV. V gave up 5 bases and J gave up 2 bases, with 13 bases separating them. CDR3 length: 14 residues. DNA of the CDR3: TGTGCCAGCAGCCCCGGGACTGTCCCCTACGAGCAGTACTTC. Translating it yields CASSPGTVPYEQYF.

The chain couples TRBV4-2 to TRBJ2-7; TRBD2 might be the D (5 bases). The CDR3 sequence is 14 residues long. CDR1 LGHNA and CDR2 YNFKEQ come from the germline V gene. The V and J ends lost 0 bases and 3 bases respectively, with 9 bases between them. CDR3 loop: CASSQDLDYYEQYF. The CDR3 DNA reads TGTGCCAGCAGCCAAGATTTAGACTACTACGAGCAGTACTTC.

The rearrangement joins TRBV2 to TRBJ2-7, with 14 bases identical to TRBD2. Germline V gene data show CDR1 as SNHLY and CDR2 as FYNNEI. The V gene end was trimmed by 4 bases and the J gene end by 7 bases; junction bases not matched to a gene: 6. The CDR3 has 15 amino acids. The CDR3 nucleotides are TGTGCCAGCAGTGGGACTAGCGGGGGGCATGGGGAGCAGTACTTC. Translating gives CASSGTSGGHGEQYF.

The chain joins TRBV2 to TRBJ1-3; 10 nucleotides line up with TRBD1. Germline V gene sequence: CDR1 SNHLY, CDR2 FYNNEI. After removal of 6 bases from V and 11 bases from J, the junction contained 7 bases not matched to a gene. CDR3 length: 13 residues. CDR3: CASRPGTGVPIYF. The CDR3 DNA sequence: TGTGCCAGCAGACCCGGGACAGGGGTCCCCATATATTTT.

The CDR3 loop reads CASSTTIMTGSNQPQHF. CDR3 in DNA: TGTGCCAGTAGTACGACTATCATGACAGGGAGCAATCAGCCCCAGCATTTT. This rearrangement joins TRBV19 to TRBJ1-5; TRBD1 matches at 7 bases. The CDR3 runs 17 residues. Germline V gene lookup returns CDR1 LNHDA and CDR2 SQIVND (reference sequence). Trimming took 4 bases from V and 1 from J; bases not matched to a gene: 10.

The chain carries TRBV2 and TRBJ1-5, with D hard to call. V was trimmed by 6 bases and J by 3 bases, leaving 12 bases between them. Germline loops: CDR1 SNHLY, CDR2 FYNNEI. This CDR3 spans 14 amino acids. CDR3 DNA sequence: TGTGCCAGCAGAGGGAGCAGAGACAATCAGCCCCAGCATTTT. It is translated as CASRGSRDNQPQHF.

This chain connects TRBV11-2 to TRBJ1-4, with 7 bases identical to TRBD1. J lost 13 bases, V lost 5 bases, and 10 bases had no gene match. The CDR3 totals 13 residues. Germline loops: CDR1 SGHAT, CDR2 FQNNGV. In DNA, the CDR3 is TGTGCCAGCAGCCAAATCAGGGACAGACGACTGTTTTTT. This encodes CASSQIRDRRLFF.

The chain is built from TRBV4-3 and TRBJ2-6; D possibly corresponds to TRBD1 (6 bases). CDR3 length equals 20 residues. Germline values: CDR1 LGHNA, CDR2 YSLEER. V was clipped by 0 bases and J by 1 base, with 19 bases between them. The CDR3 here is CASSQEVFGQRSSGANVLTF. The CDR3 bases are TGCGCCAGCAGCCAAGAAGTTTTTGGACAGAGGAGTTCTGGGGCCAACGTCCTGACTTTC.

The V gene is TRBV5-6, the J gene TRBJ1-3; D not resolved. The CDR3 covers 13 residues. V lost 2 bases to trimming and J lost 7 bases, with 10 bases between them. Germline-derived CDR1 and CDR2 are SGHDT and YYEEEE. The chain's CDR3 is CASSLGRWNTIYF. CDR3 coding DNA: TGTGCCAGCAGCTTAGGAAGATGGAACACCATATATTTT.

V and J are TRBV9 and TRBJ2-3; TRBD2 matches at 12 bases. J was trimmed by 2 bases and V by 2 bases; bases with no gene match: 6. Per germline, CDR1 SGDLS and CDR2 YYNGEE. The CDR3 consists of 17 residues. CDR3 loop: CASSVPLAGGHTDTQYF. CDR3 nucleotide sequence: TGTGCCAGCAGCGTCCCACTAGCGGGGGGCCACACAGATACGCAGTATTTT.

The rearrangement uses TRBV18 and TRBJ2-7; 8 bases are a match to TRBD1. V gave up 0 bases and J gave up 2 bases; unmatched junction bases: 3. The CDR3 is 15 residues long. The germline V gene encodes CDR1 KGHSH and CDR2 LQKENI. As DNA, the CDR3 is TGTGCCAGCTCACCACCGGACAGGGCGCCCTACGAGCAGTACTTC. Translation gives CASSPPDRAPYEQYF. Using reference TRBV18 and TRBJ2-7 for the parts outside the CDR3, the full variable domain is NAGVMQNPRHLVRRRGQEARLRCSPMKGHSHVYWYRQLPEEGLKFMVYLQKENIIDESGMPKERFSAEFPKEGPSILRIQQVVRGDSAAYFCASSPPDRAPYEQYFGPGTRLTVT.

J is TRBJ2-7 and V is TRBV30; 11 bases are shared with TRBD1. V gave up 8 bases and J gave up 1 base; unmatched junction bases: 10. CDR1 and CDR2 (germline): GTSNPN, SVGIG (reference sequence). This CDR3 has 15 amino acids. The CDR3 DNA reads as TGTGCCACAAGTCCCTGGGACAGGGGGTCCTACGAGCAGTACTTC. The encoded protein is CATSPWDRGSYEQYF.

This clone was found once. The chain is built from TRBV27 and TRBJ2-5; tentative D call: TRBD2 (6 bases). V dropped 6 bases and J dropped 7 bases, with 9 bases sitting between them. The CDR3 loop spans 11 amino acids. From germline, CDR1 is MNHEY and CDR2 SMNVEV (reference sequence). The CDR3 DNA sequence: TGTGCCAGCAGGGTCGGGGGGACCCAGTACTTC. Translation gives CASRVGGTQYF.

V is TRBV7-2 and J is TRBJ1-3; D perhaps matches TRBD1 (6 bases). CDR3 length: 15 residues. Trimming removed 2 bases from V and 0 bases from J, with 8 bases in between. Germline CDR1 and CDR2: SGHTA and FQGNSA. CDR3 region: CASSLSGASGNTIYF. CDR3 DNA: TGTGCCAGCAGCTTATCAGGGGCCTCTGGAAACACCATATATTTT.

This clone was seen more than once but under ten times. This chain uses TRBV5-1 with TRBJ2-3; 9 bases align to TRBD2. V dropped 2 bases and J dropped 5; count of bases not matched to a gene: 3. Germline V gives CDR1 SGHRS, CDR2 YFSETQ. There are 14 residues in the CDR3. CDR3 coding DNA: TGCGCCAGCAGCTTAGTAGCGGGGGAAGATACGCAGTATTTT. Translating it yields CASSLVAGEDTQYF.

This chain joins TRBV5-1 and TRBJ1-6; TRBD1 agrees at 7 bases. The CDR3 is 15 residues long. Germline V gives CDR1 SGHRS, CDR2 YFSETQ. Unmatched junction bases numbered 8, after V lost 4 bases and J lost 7 bases. Here the CDR3 DNA reads TGCGCCAGCAGCGCCCGACAGGGTGGGAATTCACCCCTCCACTTT. Translated: CASSARQGGNSPLHF.

This chain uses TRBV11-2 with TRBJ2-3; 7 positions agree with TRBD1. Losses at the gene ends were 5 bases for V and 5 bases for J; bases not matched to a gene: 1. The germline V gene encodes CDR1 SGHAT and CDR2 FQNNGV. The CDR3 spans 12 residues. CDR3 sequence (DNA): TGTGCCAGCAGCCCAGGGGGAGATACGCAGTATTTT. It codes for CASSPGGDTQYF.

The CDR3, as DNA: TGTGCCAGCAGTTACTCAGGGGGCGTCTGGGAAAAACTGTTTTTT. This codes for CASSYSGGVWEKLFF. This rearrangement joins TRBV6-6 to TRBJ1-4, with TRBD1 matching over 7 bases. Germline assignment: CDR1 MNHNY and CDR2 SVGAGI (reference sequence). With V trimmed by 0 bases and J by 8 bases, 6 bases remained unmatched. CDR3 length: 15 residues.

This chain's CDR3 is CASTPSGSSYNEQFF. The CDR3, as DNA: TGTGCCAGTACCCCGAGCGGGAGCTCCTACAATGAGCAGTTCTTC. V and J are TRBV19 and TRBJ2-1; 8 nucleotides match TRBD2. J lost 0 bases, V lost 7 bases, and 5 bases had no gene match. There are 15 residues in the CDR3. Germline V gene data show CDR1 as LNHDA and CDR2 as SQIVND (reference sequence).

The genes are TRBV6-5 and TRBJ1-5; D might be TRBD1 (5 bases). The CDR3 runs to 14 residues. CDR1 MNHEY and CDR2 SVGAGI come from the germline V gene. Trimming removed 2 bases from V and 0 bases from J, with 5 bases in between. The CDR3 loop is CASSYGASNQPQHF. CDR3 bases: TGTGCCAGCAGTTACGGGGCTAGCAATCAGCCCCAGCATTTT.

This rearrangement joins TRBV27 to TRBJ2-1; D unresolved. Per the germline V gene, CDR1 is MNHEY and CDR2 is SMNVEV (reference sequence). The ends were cut back, 5 bases at V and 7 bases at J, with 12 bases in the middle. The CDR3 totals 13 residues. The CDR3 is CASSPTLRNEQFF. The CDR3 DNA is TGTGCCAGCAGTCCGACTCTCCGTAATGAGCAGTTCTTC.